The subject of this entry is one T cell receptor (beta chain). Its antigen remains undetermined. No base quality information exists; no much larger clone differs at one position. The sample is drawn from a study of tumor-infiltrating lymphocytes in localized non-small cell lung cancer (TCRdb year 2021). Looking at the study overall: The cohort covered several histologies, both smokers and never-smokers, and patients whose samples were collected after neoadjuvant chemotherapy. Resected tumor tissue and uninvolved lung tissue described as non-adjacent to the tumor were contributed by each patient, with both tissues obtained from the same patient. Flow cytometry, multiplex immunofluorescence, RNA-seq, exome sequencing and proteomics were applied to the same patients as TCR sequencing, which was one of several integrated assays. The overall ICON cohort was composed of around 150 surgical patients with localized non-small cell lung cancer whose tumors were resected. For 55 to 60 patients, immunoSEQ T-cell fraction was compared between paired tumor and uninvolved lung. On the study overall, not on this receptor specifically: In line with immunofluorescence CD3 counts, TCRbeta sequencing supported higher T cell infiltration in tumors compared with uninvolved lung tissue. Assay coverage differed among patients according to how much tissue was available, so only a subset of the cohort had TCR sequencing. TCR-derived T-cell fraction did not differ between the flow cytometry-defined immunotypes IM1 (good prognosis) and IM2 (poor prognosis). Different pieces of the same tissue were used for different assays, so technical variation could not be separated from intratumor heterogeneity.

CDR1 and CDR2 (SGHAT, FQNNGV) derive from the germline V gene. The junction shows trimming of 4 bases on V and 5 bases on J, and the gene matches do not reach 5 bases of it. The CDR3, from cysteine to phenylalanine, totals 14 residues. The only DNA kept is the CDR3, 42 bases in frame from the first base. Enrollment in ICON was initiated in 2016, and the last patient was enrolled in 2018. A subcohort of approximately 80 patients provided fresh tumor and matched uninvolved tissue for in-depth immune analyses, with TCR sequencing among those analyses. DNA isolated from bulk tissue, without cell sorting, was used for TCR sequencing. The T-cell fraction in tumor and uninvolved lung tissue was obtained from TCR sequencing using the immunoSEQ assay. The authors processed their data as follows. In the survival analysis, patients were divided into a high T-cell fraction group (upper tertile) and a low T-cell fraction group (lower two tertiles), and the two groups were compared using a log-rank test. A signed-rank test was used to test paired tumor versus uninvolved lung differences in T-cell fraction. TCRdb took this table from immuneACCESS and kept in-frame rearrangements with V and J called. Such tables lack part of the clones; where checked against another copy, unresolved V genes explain under half of the gap, and the rest is unexplained. The D gene and trimming were derived from the DNA, and the V and J assignments and clone size from that table. This sample gives some 10,000 clones in total; around 73% of them show up just once. The top ten clonotypes cover roughly 15% of the sample.

This TCR derives from a human donor with non-small cell lung cancer. The sequenced sample was uninvolved lung tissue not adjacent to the tumor. The chain employs TRBV11-2 and TRBJ2-5, with 9 junctional bases fitting TRBD2. The DNA sequence is TGTGCCAGCAGCTCAGCGGGGGGCCAGGAGACCCAGTACTTC. Its protein is CASSSAGGQETQYF.